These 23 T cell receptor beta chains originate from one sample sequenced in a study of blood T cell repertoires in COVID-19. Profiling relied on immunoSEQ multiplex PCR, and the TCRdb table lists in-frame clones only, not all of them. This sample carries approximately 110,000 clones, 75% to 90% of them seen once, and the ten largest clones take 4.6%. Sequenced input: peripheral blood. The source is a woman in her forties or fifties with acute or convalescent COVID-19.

The CDR3: CASSLLGTYISTEAFF. For the CDR3, the DNA is TGTGCCAGCAGCTTGTTGGGGACATATATCAGCACTGAAGCTTTCTTT. The chain combines TRBV5-4 with TRBJ1-1; D may be TRBD1 (6 bases). Germline V lookup: CDR1 SGHNT, CDR2 YYREEE (reference sequence). The CDR3 loop spans 16 amino acids. Trimming removed 1 base at V and 4 bases at J, with 17 bases between. Looking up the rest from reference TRBV5-4 and TRBJ1-1 gives the full variable domain: ETGVTQSPTHLIKTRGQQVTLRCSSQSGHNTVSWYQQALGQGPQFIFQYYREEENGRGNFPPRFSGLQFPNYSSELNVNALELDDSALYLCASSLLGTYISTEAFFGQGTRLTVV.

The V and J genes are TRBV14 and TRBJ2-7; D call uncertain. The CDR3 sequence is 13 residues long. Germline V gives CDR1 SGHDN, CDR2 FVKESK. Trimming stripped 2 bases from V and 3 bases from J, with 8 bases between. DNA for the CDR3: TGTGCCAGCAGCCAAACAACAGACTACGAGCAGTACTTC. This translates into CASSQTTDYEQYF.

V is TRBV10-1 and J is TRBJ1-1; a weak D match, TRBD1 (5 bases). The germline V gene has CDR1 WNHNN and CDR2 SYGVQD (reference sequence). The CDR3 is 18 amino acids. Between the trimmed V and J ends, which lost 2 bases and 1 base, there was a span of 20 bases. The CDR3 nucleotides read TGCGCCAGCAGTGAGGACCCCTCCGCGGGGCTCGGGAACACTGAAGCTTTCTTT. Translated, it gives CASSEDPSAGLGNTEAFF.

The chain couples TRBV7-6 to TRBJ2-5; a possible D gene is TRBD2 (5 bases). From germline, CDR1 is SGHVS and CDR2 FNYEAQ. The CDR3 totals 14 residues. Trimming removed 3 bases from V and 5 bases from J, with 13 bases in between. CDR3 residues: CASSFGPTGETQYF. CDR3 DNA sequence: TGTGCCAGCAGCTTTGGGCCTACGGGGGAGACCCAGTACTTC.

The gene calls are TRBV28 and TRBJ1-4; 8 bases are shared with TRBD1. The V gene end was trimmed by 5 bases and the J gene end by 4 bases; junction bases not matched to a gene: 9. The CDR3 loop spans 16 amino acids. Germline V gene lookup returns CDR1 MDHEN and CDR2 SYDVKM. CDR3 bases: TGTGCCAGCAGTCCTTCCACAGGGGGTGTTAATGAAAAACTGTTTTTT. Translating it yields CASSPSTGGVNEKLFF. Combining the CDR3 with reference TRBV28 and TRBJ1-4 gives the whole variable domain DVKVTQSSRYLVKRTGEKVFLECVQDMDHENMFWYRQDPGLGLRLIYFSYDVKMKEKGDIPEGYSVSREKKERFSLILESASTNQTSMYLCASSPSTGGVNEKLFFGSGTQLSVL.

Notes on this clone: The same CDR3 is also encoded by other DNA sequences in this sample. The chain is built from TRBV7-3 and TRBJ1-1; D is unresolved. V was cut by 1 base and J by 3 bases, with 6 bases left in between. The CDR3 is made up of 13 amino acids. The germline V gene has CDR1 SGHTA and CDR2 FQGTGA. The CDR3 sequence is CASSLSGDTEAFF. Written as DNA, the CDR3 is TGTGCCAGCAGCTTAAGCGGGGACACTGAAGCTTTCTTT.

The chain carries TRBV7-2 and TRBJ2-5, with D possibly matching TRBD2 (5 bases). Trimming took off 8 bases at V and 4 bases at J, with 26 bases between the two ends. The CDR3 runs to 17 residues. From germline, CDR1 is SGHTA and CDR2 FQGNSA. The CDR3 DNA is TGTGCCAGCCGCTCAATAGCGCTAAGTAATAAGGTAGAGACCCAGTACTTC. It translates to CASRSIALSNKVETQYF.

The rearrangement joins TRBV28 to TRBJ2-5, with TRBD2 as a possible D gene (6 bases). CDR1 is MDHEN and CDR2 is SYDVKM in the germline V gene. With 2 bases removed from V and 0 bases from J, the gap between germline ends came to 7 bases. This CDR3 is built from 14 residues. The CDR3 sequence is CASSLGGYQETQYF. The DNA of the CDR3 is TGTGCCAGCAGTTTAGGGGGGTACCAAGAGACCCAGTACTTC.

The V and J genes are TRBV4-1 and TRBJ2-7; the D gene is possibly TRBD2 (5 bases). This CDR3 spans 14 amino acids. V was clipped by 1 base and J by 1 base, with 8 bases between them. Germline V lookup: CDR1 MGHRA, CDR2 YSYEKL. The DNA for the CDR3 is TGCGCCAGCAGCCAAGTCGGAGGATCCTACGAGCAGTACTTC. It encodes CASSQVGGSYEQYF.

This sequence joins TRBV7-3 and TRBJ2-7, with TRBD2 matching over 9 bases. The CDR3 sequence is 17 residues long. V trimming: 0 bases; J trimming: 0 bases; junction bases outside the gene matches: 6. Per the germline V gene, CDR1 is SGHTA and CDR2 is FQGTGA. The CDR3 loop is CASSLTGSGRGSYEQYF. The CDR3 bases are TGTGCCAGCAGCTTAACCGGTAGCGGGAGAGGCTCCTACGAGCAGTACTTC.

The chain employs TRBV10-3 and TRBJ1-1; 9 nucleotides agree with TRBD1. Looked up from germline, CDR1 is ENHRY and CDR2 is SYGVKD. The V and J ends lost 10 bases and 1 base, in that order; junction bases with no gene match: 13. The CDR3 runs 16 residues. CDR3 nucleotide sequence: TGTGCCACTACACCCGGGACAGGGTTTAAGAACACTGAAGCTTTCTTT. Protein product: CATTPGTGFKNTEAFF.

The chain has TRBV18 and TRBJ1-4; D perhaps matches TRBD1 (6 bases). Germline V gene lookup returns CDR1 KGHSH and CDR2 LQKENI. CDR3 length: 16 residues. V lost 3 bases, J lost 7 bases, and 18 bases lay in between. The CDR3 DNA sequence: TGTGCCAGCTCACCCGACCTATCGGGAGGGGGTGAAAAACTGTTTTTT. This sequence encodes CASSPDLSGGGEKLFF. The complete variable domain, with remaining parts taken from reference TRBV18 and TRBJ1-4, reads NAGVMQNPRHLVRRRGQEARLRCSPMKGHSHVYWYRQLPEEGLKFMVYLQKENIIDESGMPKERFSAEFPKEGPSILRIQQVVRGDSAAYFCASSPDLSGGGEKLFFGSGTQLSVL.

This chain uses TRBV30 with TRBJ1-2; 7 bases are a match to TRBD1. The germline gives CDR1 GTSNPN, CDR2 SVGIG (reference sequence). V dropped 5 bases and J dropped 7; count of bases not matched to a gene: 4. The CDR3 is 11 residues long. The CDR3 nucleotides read TGTGCCTGGGAGGGGGCCGCTGGCTACACCTTC. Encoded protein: CAWEGAAGYTF.

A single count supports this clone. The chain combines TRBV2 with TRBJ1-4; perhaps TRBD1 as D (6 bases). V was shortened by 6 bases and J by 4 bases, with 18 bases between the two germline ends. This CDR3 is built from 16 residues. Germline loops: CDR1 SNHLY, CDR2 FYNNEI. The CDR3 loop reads CASRQKRTALNEKLFF. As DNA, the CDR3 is TGTGCCAGCAGGCAAAAAAGGACAGCTCTTAATGAAAAACTGTTTTTT. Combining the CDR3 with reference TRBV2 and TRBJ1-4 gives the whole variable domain EPEVTQTPSHQVTQMGQEVILRCVPISNHLYFYWYRQILGQKVEFLVSFYNNEISEKSEIFDDQFSVERPDGSNFTLKIRSTKLEDSAMYFCASRQKRTALNEKLFFGSGTQLSVL.

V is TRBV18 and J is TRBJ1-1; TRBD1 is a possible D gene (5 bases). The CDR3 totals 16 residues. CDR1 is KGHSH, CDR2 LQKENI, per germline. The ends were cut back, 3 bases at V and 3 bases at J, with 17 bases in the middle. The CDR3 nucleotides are TGTGCCAGCTCACCCGTCGGTGTAGGGGTTGACACTGAAGCTTTCTTT. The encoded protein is CASSPVGVGVDTEAFF.

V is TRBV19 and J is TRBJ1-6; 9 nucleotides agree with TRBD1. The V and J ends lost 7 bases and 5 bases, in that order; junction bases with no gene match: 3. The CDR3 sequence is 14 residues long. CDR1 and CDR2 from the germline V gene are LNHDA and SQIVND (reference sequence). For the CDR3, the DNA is TGTGCCAGTACCGGACAGGGGAATAATTCACCCCTCCACTTT. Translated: CASTGQGNNSPLHF.

CDR3 region: CASSQAMIVGETQYF. Written as DNA, the CDR3 is TGTGCCAGCAGCCAAGCAATGATAGTTGGAGAGACCCAGTACTTC. V gene TRBV14 combines with J gene TRBJ2-5; unclear D gene. Deletions cut 1 base from V and 4 bases from J, with 13 bases between. CDR1 is SGHDN and CDR2 is FVKESK in the germline V gene. The CDR3 covers 15 residues.

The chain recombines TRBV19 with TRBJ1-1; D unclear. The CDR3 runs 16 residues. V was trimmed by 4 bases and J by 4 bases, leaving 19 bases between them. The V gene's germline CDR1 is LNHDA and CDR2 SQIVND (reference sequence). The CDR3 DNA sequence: TGTGCCAGTAGTACTCGAGCGGGGAAGGGCGGCACTGAAGCTTTCTTT. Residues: CASSTRAGKGGTEAFF.

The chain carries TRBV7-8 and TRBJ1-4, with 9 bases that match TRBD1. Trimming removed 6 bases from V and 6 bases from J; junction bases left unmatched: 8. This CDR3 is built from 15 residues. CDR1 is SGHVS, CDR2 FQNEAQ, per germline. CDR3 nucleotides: TGTGCCAGCAGGCACCGACAGGGGGTAGATGAAAAACTGTTTTTT. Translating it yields CASRHRQGVDEKLFF.

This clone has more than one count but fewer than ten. CDR3 sequence: CASSAQGESGNTIYF. The CDR3 nucleotides are TGTGCCAGCAGCGCACAGGGGGAGTCTGGAAACACCATATATTTT. This sequence joins TRBV11-3 and TRBJ1-3; 8 bases map to TRBD1. J lost 1 base, V lost 5 bases, and 4 bases had no gene match. CDR1 is SGHNT and CDR2 is YENEEA in the germline V gene. This CDR3 region has 15 residues.

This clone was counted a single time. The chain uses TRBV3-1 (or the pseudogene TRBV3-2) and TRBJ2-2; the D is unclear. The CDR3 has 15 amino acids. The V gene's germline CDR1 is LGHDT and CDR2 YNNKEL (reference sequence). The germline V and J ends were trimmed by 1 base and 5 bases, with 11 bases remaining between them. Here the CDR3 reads CASSQVRLITGELFF. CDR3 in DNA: TGTGCCAGCAGCCAAGTTCGGTTGATAACCGGGGAGCTGTTTTTT.

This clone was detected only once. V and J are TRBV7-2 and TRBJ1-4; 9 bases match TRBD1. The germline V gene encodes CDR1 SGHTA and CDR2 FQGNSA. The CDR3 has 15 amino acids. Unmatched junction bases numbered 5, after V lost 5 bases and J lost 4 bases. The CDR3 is CASSKMTGGNEKLFF. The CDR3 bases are TGTGCCAGCAGCAAAATGACAGGGGGTAATGAAAAACTGTTTTTT.

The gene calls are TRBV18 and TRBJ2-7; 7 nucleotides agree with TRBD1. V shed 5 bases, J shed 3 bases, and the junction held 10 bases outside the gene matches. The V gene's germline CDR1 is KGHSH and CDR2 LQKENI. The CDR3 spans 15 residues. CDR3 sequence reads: CASSKDRNRGYEQYF. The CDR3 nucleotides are TGTGCCAGCTCAAAGGATAGAAACAGGGGCTACGAGCAGTACTTC.